These T cell receptor beta chains were read from a single sample in a study of blood T cell repertoires in COVID-19. Profiled with immunoSEQ multiplex PCR; TCRdb holds only in-frame clones, not every one. The top ten clones hold around 2.9% of a sample with about 140,000 clones, roughly 85% of them seen once. Input material: PBMCs or T cells enriched from blood (not recorded which). The receptors come from a woman aged 50 to 60 who had recovered from COVID-19. Each CDR3 is given with its conserved first and last residue. The order of the fields is D gene, V gene, J gene, clone size, CDR3 protein, CDR3 DNA. A D gene is named only where the DNA matches it firmly. The listing skips clone size in some rows; elsewhere it reads once, few, many or a size class.

D gene: TRBD1
V gene: TRBV7-9
J gene: TRBJ1-2
clone size: .
CDR3 protein: CASTKLDREGGYTF
CDR3 DNA: TGTGCCAGCACCAAACTGGACAGGGAGGGTGGCTACACCTTC

D gene: .
V gene: TRBV5-1
J gene: TRBJ1-1
clone size: .
CDR3 protein: CASSPGGSDTEAFF
CDR3 DNA: TGCGCCAGCAGCCCGGGGGGGTCTGACACTGAAGCTTTCTTT

D gene: .
V gene: TRBV18
J gene: TRBJ2-2
clone size: .
CDR3 protein: CASSPMGQGNTGELFF
CDR3 DNA: TGTGCCAGCTCACCAATGGGGCAGGGGAACACCGGGGAGCTGTTTTTT

D gene: .
V gene: TRBV19
J gene: TRBJ2-7
clone size: few
CDR3 protein: CASSKRQVNEQYF
CDR3 DNA: TGTGCCAGTAGTAAACGACAAGTCAACGAGCAGTACTTC

D gene: TRBD1
V gene: TRBV5-1
J gene: TRBJ1-2
clone size: many
CDR3 protein: CASSIGQGDGYTF
CDR3 DNA: TGCGCCAGCAGCATAGGACAGGGCGATGGCTACACCTTC

D gene: TRBD1
V gene: TRBV6-5
J gene: TRBJ1-2
clone size: few
CDR3 protein: CASSYQLLQGAGGYTF
CDR3 DNA: TGTGCCAGCAGTTATCAACTACTACAGGGGGCGGGTGGCTACACCTTC

D gene: .
V gene: TRBV7-2
J gene: TRBJ2-3
clone size: .
CDR3 protein: CASSLAGQSTDTQYF
CDR3 DNA: TGTGCCAGCAGCTTAGCTGGGCAGAGCACAGATACGCAGTATTTT

D gene: .
V gene: TRBV28
J gene: TRBJ2-3
clone size: .
CDR3 protein: CASSTLTLGGYTQYF
CDR3 DNA: TGTGCCAGCAGTACTCTGACACTAGGCGGGTACACGCAGTATTTT

D gene: TRBD1
V gene: TRBV9
J gene: TRBJ1-2
clone size: .
CDR3 protein: CASSADLGQGYGYTF
CDR3 DNA: TGTGCCAGCAGCGCAGACCTGGGACAGGGATATGGCTACACCTTC

D gene: TRBD2
V gene: TRBV5-4
J gene: TRBJ2-1
clone size: .
CDR3 protein: CASSFPGSGSINEQFF
CDR3 DNA: TGTGCCAGCAGCTTCCCTGGGAGCGGGAGTATAAATGAGCAGTTCTTC

D gene: .
V gene: TRBV2
J gene: TRBJ1-5
clone size: .
CDR3 protein: CASSDITRQPQHF
CDR3 DNA: TGTGCCAGCAGTGATATAACCCGGCAGCCCCAGCATTTT

D gene: .
V gene: TRBV27
J gene: TRBJ2-5
clone size: .
CDR3 protein: CASSFSRQPQETQYF
CDR3 DNA: TGTGCCAGCAGTTTTTCGCGACAGCCCCAAGAGACCCAGTACTTC

D gene: .
V gene: TRBV19
J gene: TRBJ1-5
clone size: once
CDR3 protein: CASSDTAPSRNQPQHF
CDR3 DNA: TGTGCCTCCTCGGACACTGCCCCAAGTCGCAATCAGCCCCAGCATTTT

D gene: .
V gene: TRBV7-9
J gene: TRBJ1-3
clone size: .
CDR3 protein: CAGFRGSGNTIYF
CDR3 DNA: TGTGCCGGATTCAGGGGCTCTGGAAACACCATATATTTT

D gene: .
V gene: TRBV5-1
J gene: TRBJ1-1
clone size: few
CDR3 protein: CASSLRTAFSEAFF
CDR3 DNA: TGCGCCAGCAGCTTGCGGACAGCGTTCTCTGAAGCTTTCTTT

D gene: .
V gene: TRBV3-1/TRBV3-2
J gene: TRBJ2-5
clone size: .
CDR3 protein: CASSLSGTQYF
CDR3 DNA: TGTGCCAGCAGCCTGTCAGGGACCCAGTACTTC

D gene: .
V gene: TRBV19
J gene: TRBJ2-6
clone size: medium-sized
CDR3 protein: CASSIAGVSGANVLTF
CDR3 DNA: TGTGCCAGTAGTATAGCGGGAGTCTCCGGGGCCAACGTCCTGACTTTC

D gene: TRBD1
V gene: TRBV7-7
J gene: TRBJ2-2
clone size: .
CDR3 protein: CASSRAGQGAGELFF
CDR3 DNA: TGTGCTAGCAGCCGGGCGGGACAGGGGGCCGGGGAGCTGTTTTTT

D gene: .
V gene: TRBV11-1
J gene: TRBJ2-2
clone size: .
CDR3 protein: CASKQGSLNTGELFF
CDR3 DNA: TGTGCCAGCAAGCAGGGCTCACTGAACACCGGGGAGCTGTTTTTT

D gene: TRBD2
V gene: TRBV7-2
J gene: TRBJ2-2
clone size: .
CDR3 protein: CASSLRGGINTGELFF
CDR3 DNA: TGTGCCAGCAGCTTGCGGGGGGGAATAAACACCGGGGAGCTGTTTTTT

D gene: TRBD1
V gene: TRBV5-4
J gene: TRBJ1-3
clone size: many
CDR3 protein: CASSLQGENTIYF
CDR3 DNA: TGTGCCAGCAGCTTGCAGGGGGAAAACACCATATATTTT

D gene: .
V gene: TRBV10-3
J gene: TRBJ2-1
clone size: .
CDR3 protein: CAISGTKNEQFF
CDR3 DNA: TGTGCCATCAGCGGGACAAAAAATGAGCAGTTCTTC

D gene: TRBD2
V gene: TRBV4-1
J gene: TRBJ2-1
clone size: .
CDR3 protein: CASSHPPRAGKYNEQFF
CDR3 DNA: TGCGCCAGCAGCCACCCACCACGAGCGGGAAAGTACAATGAGCAGTTCTTC

D gene: TRBD1
V gene: TRBV5-1
J gene: TRBJ1-1
clone size: .
CDR3 protein: CASSLVQGANTEAFF
CDR3 DNA: TGCGCCAGCAGCTTGGTACAGGGGGCGAACACTGAAGCTTTCTTT

D gene: TRBD2
V gene: TRBV3-1/TRBV3-2
J gene: TRBJ2-1
clone size: few
CDR3 protein: CASSQGAGGARNNEQFF
CDR3 DNA: TGTGCCAGCAGCCAAGGGGCCGGGGGGGCGAGAAACAATGAGCAGTTCTTC

D gene: .
V gene: TRBV11-2
J gene: TRBJ1-2
clone size: .
CDR3 protein: CASSFGKLNGYTF
CDR3 DNA: TGTGCCAGCAGCTTCGGGAAACTGAATGGCTACACCTTC

D gene: TRBD1
V gene: TRBV3-1/TRBV3-2
J gene: TRBJ1-6
clone size: .
CDR3 protein: CASSQVARGQSPLHF
CDR3 DNA: TGTGCCAGCAGCCAAGTAGCCAGGGGGCAGTCACCCCTCCACTTT

D gene: .
V gene: TRBV7-9
J gene: TRBJ1-1
clone size: medium-sized
CDR3 protein: CASSLGQPPGNTEAFF
CDR3 DNA: TGTGCCAGCAGCTTAGGACAGCCCCCGGGGAACACTGAAGCTTTCTTT

D gene: .
V gene: TRBV13
J gene: TRBJ2-1
clone size: .
CDR3 protein: CASSPTDEQFF
CDR3 DNA: TGTGCCAGCAGCCCAACAGATGAGCAGTTCTTC

D gene: .
V gene: TRBV3-1/TRBV3-2
J gene: TRBJ2-2
clone size: .
CDR3 protein: CASSQDRDSNTGELFF
CDR3 DNA: TGTGCCAGCAGCCAAGATCGGGACTCCAACACCGGGGAGCTGTTTTTT

D gene: .
V gene: TRBV12-3/TRBV12-4
J gene: TRBJ1-1
clone size: .
CDR3 protein: CASSFLATEAFF
CDR3 DNA: TGTGCCAGCAGTTTTTTGGCCACTGAAGCTTTCTTT

D gene: TRBD1
V gene: TRBV2
J gene: TRBJ1-5
clone size: .
CDR3 protein: CASSRQGGADRNQPQHF
CDR3 DNA: TGTGCCAGCAGTAGACAGGGCGGGGCGGATCGCAATCAGCCCCAGCATTTT

D gene: .
V gene: TRBV14
J gene: TRBJ1-2
clone size: once
CDR3 protein: CASSQLQGRMNGYTF
CDR3 DNA: TGTGCCAGCAGCCAGCTACAGGGAAGGATGAATGGCTACACCTTC

D gene: TRBD1
V gene: TRBV4-1
J gene: TRBJ2-7
clone size: .
CDR3 protein: CASSLTGGYEQYF
CDR3 DNA: TGCGCCAGCAGCCTGACAGGGGGCTACGAGCAGTACTTC

D gene: .
V gene: TRBV2
J gene: TRBJ1-5
clone size: .
CDR3 protein: CASHDDRLLNQPQHF
CDR3 DNA: TGTGCCAGCCATGACGACAGGCTGTTGAATCAGCCCCAGCATTTT

D gene: .
V gene: TRBV7-8
J gene: TRBJ2-1
clone size: .
CDR3 protein: CASSTGSGAGPQFF
CDR3 DNA: TGTGCCAGCAGCACCGGCTCAGGGGCGGGTCCGCAGTTCTTC

D gene: TRBD2
V gene: TRBV2
J gene: TRBJ2-5
clone size: .
CDR3 protein: CASSPGIAGTQETQYF
CDR3 DNA: TGTGCCAGCAGTCCCGGGATAGCGGGGACCCAAGAGACCCAGTACTTC

D gene: .
V gene: TRBV7-9
J gene: TRBJ1-2
clone size: .
CDR3 protein: CASNPLGGDGYTF
CDR3 DNA: TGTGCCAGCAACCCCCTCGGGGGAGATGGCTACACCTTC

D gene: TRBD1
V gene: TRBV24-1
J gene: TRBJ1-3
clone size: .
CDR3 protein: CATSGTGAGNTIYF
CDR3 DNA: TGTGCCACCAGTGGTACAGGGGCGGGAAACACCATATATTTT

D gene: TRBD2
V gene: TRBV7-3
J gene: TRBJ2-1
clone size: .
CDR3 protein: CASHKGNLAGVGNEQFF
CDR3 DNA: TGTGCCAGCCATAAGGGGAACCTAGCGGGAGTCGGGAATGAGCAGTTCTTC

D gene: .
V gene: TRBV10-2
J gene: TRBJ1-3
clone size: once
CDR3 protein: CATRSGNTIYF
CDR3 DNA: TGCGCCACCAGGAGTGGAAACACCATATATTTT

D gene: .
V gene: TRBV5-4
J gene: TRBJ1-2
clone size: .
CDR3 protein: CASSGKGDGYTF
CDR3 DNA: TGTGCCAGCAGCGGGAAGGGGGATGGCTACACCTTC

D gene: .
V gene: TRBV6-2/TRBV6-3
J gene: TRBJ1-1
clone size: .
CDR3 protein: CASSYSRLAFF
CDR3 DNA: TGTGCCAGCAGTTATAGCAGATTGGCTTTCTTT

D gene: .
V gene: TRBV11-2
J gene: TRBJ2-7
clone size: .
CDR3 protein: CASSLRGSEQYF
CDR3 DNA: TGTGCCAGCAGCTTACGGGGGAGCGAGCAGTACTTC

D gene: .
V gene: TRBV28
J gene: TRBJ1-1
clone size: .
CDR3 protein: CASSLAGELNTEAFF
CDR3 DNA: TGTGCCAGCAGCCTGGCGGGGGAATTGAACACTGAAGCTTTCTTT

D gene: TRBD2
V gene: TRBV19
J gene: TRBJ2-1
clone size: once
CDR3 protein: CASSWGLAGGDEQFF
CDR3 DNA: TGTGCCAGTAGTTGGGGACTAGCGGGAGGGGATGAGCAGTTCTTC

D gene: TRBD1
V gene: TRBV18
J gene: TRBJ1-6
clone size: .
CDR3 protein: CASSQDRGSSPLHF
CDR3 DNA: TGTGCCAGCTCCCAAGACAGGGGGTCTTCACCCCTCCACTTT

D gene: .
V gene: TRBV30
J gene: TRBJ1-2
clone size: .
CDR3 protein: CAWSFQTGYGYTF
CDR3 DNA: TGTGCCTGGAGTTTTCAAACAGGGTATGGCTACACCTTC

D gene: .
V gene: TRBV24-1
J gene: TRBJ1-1
clone size: few
CDR3 protein: CATSVDRGMNTEAFF
CDR3 DNA: TGTGCCACCAGTGTGGATCGGGGGATGAACACTGAAGCTTTCTTT

D gene: .
V gene: TRBV6-5
J gene: TRBJ2-7
clone size: .
CDR3 protein: CASSWATGPYEQYF
CDR3 DNA: TGTGCCAGCAGTTGGGCGACAGGTCCCTACGAGCAGTACTTC

D gene: .
V gene: TRBV3-1/TRBV3-2
J gene: TRBJ1-2
clone size: .
CDR3 protein: CASSQDRGWSYTF
CDR3 DNA: TGTGCCAGCAGCCAAGACCGAGGCTGGAGCTACACCTTC

D gene: .
V gene: TRBV28
J gene: TRBJ1-1
clone size: .
CDR3 protein: CASKQTENTEAFF
CDR3 DNA: TGTGCCAGCAAACAGACAGAGAACACTGAAGCTTTCTTT